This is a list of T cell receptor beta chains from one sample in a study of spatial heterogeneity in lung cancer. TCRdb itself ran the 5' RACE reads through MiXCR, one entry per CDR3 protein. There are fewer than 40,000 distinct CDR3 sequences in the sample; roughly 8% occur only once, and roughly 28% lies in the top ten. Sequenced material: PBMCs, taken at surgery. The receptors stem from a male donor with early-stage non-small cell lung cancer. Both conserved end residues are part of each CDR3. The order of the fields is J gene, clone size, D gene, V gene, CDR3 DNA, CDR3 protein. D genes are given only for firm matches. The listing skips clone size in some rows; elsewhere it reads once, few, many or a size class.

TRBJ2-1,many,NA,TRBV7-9,TGTGCCAGCAGCTTAAAGGTTACAATTATCGGGCAGTTCTTC,CASSLKVTIIGQFF
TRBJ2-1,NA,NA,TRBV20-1,TGCAGTGCTAGAGCCTCGGTGGGGGGGGCGCTACAGGAGCAGTTCTTC,CSARASVGGALQEQFF
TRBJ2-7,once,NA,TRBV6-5,TGTGCCAGCAGTTACTCGAAAAGGGATCACGAGCAGTACTTC,CASSYSKRDHEQYF
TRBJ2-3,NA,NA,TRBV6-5,TGTGCCAGCAGTTACTCAGGGGCGCTGGGGACAGATACGCAGTATTTT,CASSYSGALGTDTQYF
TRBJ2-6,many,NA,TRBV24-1,TGTGCCACCAGTGGTGCCGACGCTGGGGCCAACGTCCTGACTTTC,CATSGADAGANVLTF
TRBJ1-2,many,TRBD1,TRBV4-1,TGCGCCAGCAGCCAAGCCCTGGCAGGGGGTAGTGGCTACACCTTC,CASSQALAGGSGYTF
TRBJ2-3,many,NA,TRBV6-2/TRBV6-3,TGTGCCAGCAGTTATTGGGAGAAAACAGATACGCAGTATTTT,CASSYWEKTDTQYF
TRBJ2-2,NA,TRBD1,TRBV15,TGTGCCACCAGCAGAGATCGGACAGGTGGCGGGGAGCTGTTTTTT,CATSRDRTGGGELFF
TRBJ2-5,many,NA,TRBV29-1,TGCAGCGCCTACCCAGGGTTCCAAGAGACCCAGTACTTC,CSAYPGFQETQYF
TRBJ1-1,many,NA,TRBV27,TGTGCCAGCAGTTTTTTCTCGGGACACCTAATGACTTTCTTT,CASSFFSGHLMTFF
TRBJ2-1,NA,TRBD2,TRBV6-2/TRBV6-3,TGTGCCAGCATCAGGGGCGGGGGGAATGAGCAGTTCTTC,CASIRGGGNEQFF
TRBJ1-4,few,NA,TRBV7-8,TGTGCCAGCAGCTTAGGGGGCGGGACGGCTAATGAAAAACTGTTTTTT,CASSLGGGTANEKLFF
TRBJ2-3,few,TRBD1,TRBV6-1,TGTGCCAGCATGGACAGGGGCTACACAGATACGCAGTATTTT,CASMDRGYTDTQYF
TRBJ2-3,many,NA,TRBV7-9,TGTGCCAGCAGCTTAATGGCGGCCAGCACAGATACGCAGTATTTT,CASSLMAASTDTQYF
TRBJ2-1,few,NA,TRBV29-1,TGCAGCGTTGAGATCAGCGCTGCGGATGAGCAGTTCTTC,CSVEISAADEQFF
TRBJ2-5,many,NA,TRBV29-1,TGCAGCGTTGAAGCACAGTTACTCCAAGAGACCCAGTACTTC,CSVEAQLLQETQYF
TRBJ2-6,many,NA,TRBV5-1,TGCGCCAGCAGCTTGATGACCTCTGGGGCCAACGTCCTGACTTTC,CASSLMTSGANVLTF
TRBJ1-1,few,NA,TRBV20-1,TGCAGTGCTACCCCGGGACGGGGGGCCTCTGAAGCTTTCTTT,CSATPGRGASEAFF
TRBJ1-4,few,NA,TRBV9,TGTGCCAGCAGCCCATTCCGGGCCGGTGAAAAACTGTTTTTT,CASSPFRAGEKLFF
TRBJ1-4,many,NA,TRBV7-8,TGTGCCAGCAGCTTGGATCGATGGGGAAAACTGTTTTTT,CASSLDRWGKLFF
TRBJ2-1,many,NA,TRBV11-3,TGTGCCAGCAGCTTATCCGGGAGCGCCTACAATGAGCAGTTCTTC,CASSLSGSAYNEQFF
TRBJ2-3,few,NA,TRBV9,TGTGCCAGCAGCGTAAGTTCCCAGGGATCTTTAGCAGATACGCAGTATTTT,CASSVSSQGSLADTQYF
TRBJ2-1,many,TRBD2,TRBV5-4,TGTGCCAGCAGCTTGGATTCTGGGAGGGCCTACAATGAGCAGTTCTTC,CASSLDSGRAYNEQFF
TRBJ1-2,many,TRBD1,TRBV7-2,TGTGCCAGCAGCCCCGGGACAGGGGCCTATGGCTACACCTTC,CASSPGTGAYGYTF
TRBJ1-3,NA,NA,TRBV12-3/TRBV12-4,TGTGCCAGCAGTGAGACAGGACCCTCTGGAAACACCATATATTTT,CASSETGPSGNTIYF
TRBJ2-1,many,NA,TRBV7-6,TGTGCCAGCAGCTTAGGTGCAATCTCAGGCCTTGAGCAGTTCTTC,CASSLGAISGLEQFF
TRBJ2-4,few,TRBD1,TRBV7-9,TGTGCCAGCGGGGCCAGGGGGCTAGGAATTCAGTACTTC,CASGARGLGIQYF
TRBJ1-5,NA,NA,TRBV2,TGTGCCAGCAGTGATCCCAGGGGACCGAATCAGCCCCAGCATTTT,CASSDPRGPNQPQHF
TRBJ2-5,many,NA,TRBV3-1,TGTGCCAGCAGCCAAGTAAGGAAAGAGACCCAGTACTTC,CASSQVRKETQYF
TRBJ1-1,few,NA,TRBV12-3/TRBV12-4,TGTGCCAGCAGGCGGGGCGGGAGGAACACTGAAGCTTTCTTT,CASRRGGRNTEAFF
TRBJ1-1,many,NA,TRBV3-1,TGTGCCAGCAGCCTCGCAGGGGCGCGTGAAGCTTTCTTT,CASSLAGAREAFF
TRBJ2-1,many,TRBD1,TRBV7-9,TGTGCCAGCAGCCCGACAAACCCCATAGGGAACAGGGGAGTCTTC,CASSPTNPIGNRGVF
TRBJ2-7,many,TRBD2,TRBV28,TGTGCCAGCAACGGTTTCGGGGGGGCTTACGAGCAGTACTTC,CASNGFGGAYEQYF
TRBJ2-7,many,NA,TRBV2,TGTGCCAGCAGTGAAGCGCTAAGTACCTACGAGCAGTACTTC,CASSEALSTYEQYF
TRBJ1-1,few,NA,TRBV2,TGTGCCAGCAGTTTTGCGTCTGAAGCTTTCTTT,CASSFASEAFF
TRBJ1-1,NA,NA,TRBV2,TGTGCCAGCAGGGGGAGCGGGGGATCAAGGACTGAAGCTTTCTTT,CASRGSGGSRTEAFF
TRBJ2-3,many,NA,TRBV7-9,TGTGCCACCCGGGGGGATACGCAGTATTTT,CATRGDTQYF
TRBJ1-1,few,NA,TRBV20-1,TGCAGTGGGCTAGAACCGAACACTGAAGCTTTCTTT,CSGLEPNTEAFF
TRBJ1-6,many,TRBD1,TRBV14,TGTGCCAGCAGCTGGGACAGGGGGACTTCACCCCTCCACTTT,CASSWDRGTSPLHF
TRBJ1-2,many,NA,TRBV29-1,TGCAGCGTGGGCTCAGGGAACTATGGCTACACCTTC,CSVGSGNYGYTF
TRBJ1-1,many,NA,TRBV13,TGTGCCAGCAGCCCCAGCCTGGACCGGGTTCCCAAAGCTTTCTTT,CASSPSLDRVPKAFF
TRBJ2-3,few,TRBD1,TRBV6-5,TGTGCCAGCAGCTCCGGGACAGTTGGGGATACGCAGTATTTT,CASSSGTVGDTQYF
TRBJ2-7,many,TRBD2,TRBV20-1,TGCAGTGCTAGAGAAACTAGCGGGGCCTCCTACGAGCAGTACTTC,CSARETSGASYEQYF
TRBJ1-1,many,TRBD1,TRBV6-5,TGTGCCAGCAGTTACTCGCCGGGACAGGGTCGAGCTTTCTTT,CASSYSPGQGRAFF
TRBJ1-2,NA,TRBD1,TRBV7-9,TGTGCCAGCAGCTCTGGACAGGCTAACTATGGCTACACCTTC,CASSSGQANYGYTF
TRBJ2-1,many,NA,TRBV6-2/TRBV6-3,TGTGCCAGCAGTTCCTTTAGGACGTCGGATGAGCAGTTCTTC,CASSSFRTSDEQFF
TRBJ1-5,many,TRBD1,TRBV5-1,TGCGCCAGCAGCACGACAGGGGAGGGCTATCAGCCCCAGCATTTT,CASSTTGEGYQPQHF
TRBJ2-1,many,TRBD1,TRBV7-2,TGTGCCAGCAGCCACGTCGCGGCACAGGGGACCTACAATGAGCAGTTCTTC,CASSHVAAQGTYNEQFF
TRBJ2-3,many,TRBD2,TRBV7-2,TGTGCCAGCAGCCGGACTAGCGGGGGAGATACGCAGTATTTT,CASSRTSGGDTQYF
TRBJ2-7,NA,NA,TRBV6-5,TGTGCCAGCAGTTACGCCGACAGCCTACCTAGCGAGCAGTACTTC,CASSYADSLPSEQYF
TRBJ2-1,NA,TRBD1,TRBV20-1,TGCAGTGCACCCCCACAGGGGGCTAGCTCCTACAATGAGCAGTTCTTC,CSAPPQGASSYNEQFF
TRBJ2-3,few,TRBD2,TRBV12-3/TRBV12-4,TGTGCCAGCAGTTTATTAGCGGGAGGTATCGCAGATACGCAGTATTTT,CASSLLAGGIADTQYF
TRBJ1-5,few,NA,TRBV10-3,TGTGCCATCAGTGAGTCGGGCGGGCCCAATCAGCCCCAGCATTTT,CAISESGGPNQPQHF